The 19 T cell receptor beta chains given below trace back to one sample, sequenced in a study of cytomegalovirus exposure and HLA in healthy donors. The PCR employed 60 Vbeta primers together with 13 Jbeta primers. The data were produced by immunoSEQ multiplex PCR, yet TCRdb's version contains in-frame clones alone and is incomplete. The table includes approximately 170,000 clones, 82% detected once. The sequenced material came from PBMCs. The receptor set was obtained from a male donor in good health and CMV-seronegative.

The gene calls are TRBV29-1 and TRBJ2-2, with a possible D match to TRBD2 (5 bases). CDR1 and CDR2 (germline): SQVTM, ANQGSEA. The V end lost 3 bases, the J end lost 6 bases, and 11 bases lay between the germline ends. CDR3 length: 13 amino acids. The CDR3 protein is CSVDGVKAGELFF. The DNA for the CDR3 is TGCAGCGTTGACGGGGTGAAGGCCGGGGAGCTGTTTTTT.

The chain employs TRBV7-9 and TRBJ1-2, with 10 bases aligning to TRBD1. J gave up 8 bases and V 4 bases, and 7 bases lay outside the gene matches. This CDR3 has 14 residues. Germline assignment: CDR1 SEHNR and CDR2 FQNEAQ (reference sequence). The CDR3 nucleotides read TGTGCCAGCAGCTCCACCGGGACAGGGGACGGCTACACCTTC. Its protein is CASSSTGTGDGYTF.

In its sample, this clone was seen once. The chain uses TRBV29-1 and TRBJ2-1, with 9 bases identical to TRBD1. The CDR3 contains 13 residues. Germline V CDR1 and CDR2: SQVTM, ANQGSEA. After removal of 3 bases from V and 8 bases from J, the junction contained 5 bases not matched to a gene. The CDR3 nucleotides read TGCAGCGTTGACGGACAGGGGCATCATGAGCAGTTCTTC. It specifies CSVDGQGHHEQFF.

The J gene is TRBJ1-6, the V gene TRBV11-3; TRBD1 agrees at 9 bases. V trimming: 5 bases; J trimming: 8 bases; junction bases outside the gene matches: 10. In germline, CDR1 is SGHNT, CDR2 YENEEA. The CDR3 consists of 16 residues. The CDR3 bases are TGTGCCAGCAGCCCCCGGGACAGGGTGGGGGATTCACCCCTCCACTTT. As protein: CASSPRDRVGDSPLHF.

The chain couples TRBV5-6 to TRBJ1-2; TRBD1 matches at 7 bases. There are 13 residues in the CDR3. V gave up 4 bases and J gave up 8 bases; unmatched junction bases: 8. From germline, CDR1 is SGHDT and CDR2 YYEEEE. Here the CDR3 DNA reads TGTGCCAGCAGCCTCGACAGGGCCGACGGCTACACCTTC. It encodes CASSLDRADGYTF.

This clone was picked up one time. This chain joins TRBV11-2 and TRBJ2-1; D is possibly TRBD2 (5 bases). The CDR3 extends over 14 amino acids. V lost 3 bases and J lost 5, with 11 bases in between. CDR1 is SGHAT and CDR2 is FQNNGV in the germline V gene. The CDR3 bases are TGTGCCAGCAGCTTTCCCACTAGAAACAATGAGCAGTTCTTC. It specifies CASSFPTRNNEQFF. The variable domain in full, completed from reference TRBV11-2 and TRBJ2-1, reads EAGVAQSPRYKIIEKRQSVAFWCNPISGHATLYWYQQILGQGPKLLIQFQNNGVVDDSQLPKDRFSAERLKGVDSTLKIQPAKLEDSAVYLCASSFPTRNNEQFFGPGTRLTVL.

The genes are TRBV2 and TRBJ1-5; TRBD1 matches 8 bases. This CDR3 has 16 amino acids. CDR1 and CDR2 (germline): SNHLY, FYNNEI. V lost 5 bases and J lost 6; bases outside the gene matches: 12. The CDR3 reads CASSRSFRTGSQPQHF. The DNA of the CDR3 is TGTGCCAGCAGTAGGTCATTTAGGACAGGGTCTCAGCCCCAGCATTTT.

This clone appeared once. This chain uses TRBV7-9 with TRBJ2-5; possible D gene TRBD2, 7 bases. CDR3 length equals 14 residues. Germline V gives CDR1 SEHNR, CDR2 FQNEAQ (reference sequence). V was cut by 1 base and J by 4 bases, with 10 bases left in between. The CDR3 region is CASSLDAGAETQYF. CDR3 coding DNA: TGTGCCAGCAGCTTAGACGCGGGGGCAGAGACCCAGTACTTC.

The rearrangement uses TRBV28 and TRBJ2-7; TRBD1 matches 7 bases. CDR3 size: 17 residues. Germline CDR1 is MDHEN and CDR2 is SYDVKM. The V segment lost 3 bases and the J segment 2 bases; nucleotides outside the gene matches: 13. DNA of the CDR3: TGTGCCAGCAGTTTTTTGGCTAGTATTGACAGGGCCTACGAGCAGTACTTC. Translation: CASSFLASIDRAYEQYF.

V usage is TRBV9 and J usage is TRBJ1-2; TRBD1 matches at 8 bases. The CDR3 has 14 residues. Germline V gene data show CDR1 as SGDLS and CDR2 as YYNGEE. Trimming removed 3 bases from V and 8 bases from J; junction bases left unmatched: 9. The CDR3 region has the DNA TGTGCCAGCAGCGGGGGGCAGGGGGCGCAAGGCTACACCTTC. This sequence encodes CASSGGQGAQGYTF.

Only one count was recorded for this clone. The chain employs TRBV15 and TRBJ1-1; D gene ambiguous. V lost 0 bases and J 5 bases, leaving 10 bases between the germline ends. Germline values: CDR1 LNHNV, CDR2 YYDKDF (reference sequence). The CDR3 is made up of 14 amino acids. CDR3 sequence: CATSREVSQTEAFF. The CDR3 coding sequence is TGTGCCACCAGCAGAGAAGTTTCCCAGACTGAAGCTTTCTTT.

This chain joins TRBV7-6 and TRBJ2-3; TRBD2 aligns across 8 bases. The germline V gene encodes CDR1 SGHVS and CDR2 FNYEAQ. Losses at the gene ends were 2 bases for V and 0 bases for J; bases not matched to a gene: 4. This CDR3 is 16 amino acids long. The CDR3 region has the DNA TGTGCCAGCAGCTTATGGGCGGGAGGTAGCACAGATACGCAGTATTTT. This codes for CASSLWAGGSTDTQYF.

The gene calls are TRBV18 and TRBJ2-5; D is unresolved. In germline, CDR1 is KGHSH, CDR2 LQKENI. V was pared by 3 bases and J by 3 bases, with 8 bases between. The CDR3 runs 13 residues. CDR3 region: CASSPQEEETQYF. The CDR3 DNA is TGTGCCAGCTCACCGCAAGAGGAAGAGACCCAGTACTTC.

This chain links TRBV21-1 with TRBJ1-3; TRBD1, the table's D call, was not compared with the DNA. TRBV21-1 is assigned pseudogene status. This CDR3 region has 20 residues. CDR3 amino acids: CASSTRLGQGATDSGNTIYF. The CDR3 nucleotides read TGTGCCAGCAGCACTCGCCTGGGACAGGGGGCTACGGATTCTGGAAACACCATATATTTT.

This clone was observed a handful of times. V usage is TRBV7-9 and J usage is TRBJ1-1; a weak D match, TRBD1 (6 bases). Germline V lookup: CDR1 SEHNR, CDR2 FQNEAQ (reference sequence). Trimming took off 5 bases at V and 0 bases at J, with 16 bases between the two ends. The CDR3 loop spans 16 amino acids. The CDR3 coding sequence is TGTGCCAGCAGCCCGCGGGGGGCCGAAATGAACACTGAAGCTTTCTTT. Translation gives CASSPRGAEMNTEAFF.

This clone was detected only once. The CDR3 DNA follows: TGTGCCAGCACCGGAGGTCCTAGCGGGGGTTACGAGCAGTACTTC. This sequence encodes CASTGGPSGGYEQYF. The V gene is TRBV6-1, the J gene TRBJ2-7; 10 bases line up with TRBD2. Germline loops: CDR1 MNHNS, CDR2 SASEGT. V shed 7 bases, J shed 4 bases, and the junction held 10 bases outside the gene matches. The CDR3 extends over 15 amino acids.

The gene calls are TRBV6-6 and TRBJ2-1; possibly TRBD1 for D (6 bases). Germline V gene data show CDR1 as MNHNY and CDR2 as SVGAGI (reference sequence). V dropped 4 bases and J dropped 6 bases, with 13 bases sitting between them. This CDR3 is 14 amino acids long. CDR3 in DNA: TGTGCCAGCAGTTTTTTGCGACAGGCCAATGAGCAGTTCTTC. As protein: CASSFLRQANEQFF.

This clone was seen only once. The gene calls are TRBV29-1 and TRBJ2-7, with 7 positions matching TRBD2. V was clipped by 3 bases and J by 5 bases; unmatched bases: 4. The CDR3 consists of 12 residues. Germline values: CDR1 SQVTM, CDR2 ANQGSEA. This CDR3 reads CSVDLGGDEQYF. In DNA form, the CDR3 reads TGCAGCGTTGATCTGGGAGGGGACGAGCAGTACTTC.

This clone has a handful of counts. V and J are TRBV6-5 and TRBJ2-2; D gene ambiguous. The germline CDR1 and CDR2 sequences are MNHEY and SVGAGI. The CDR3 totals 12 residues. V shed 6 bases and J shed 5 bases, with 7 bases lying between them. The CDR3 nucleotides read TGTGCCAGCAGGCCGCAGACCGGGGAGCTGTTTTTT. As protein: CASRPQTGELFF.